This T cell receptor beta chain was recovered during a study of cytomegalovirus exposure and HLA in healthy donors. Study-wide points: TCR beta V segments were, for the most part, productive about 87% or about 30% of the time in an earlier analysis. Most of the CMV-associated TCR beta chains (in a later analysis) appeared to be HLA-restricted. Later on, an analysis showed TCR association rates differing by HLA locus, with DRB1 the most and HLA-C the fewest.

In the PCR, 60 Vbeta and 13 Jbeta primers were used. The table came from immunoSEQ multiplex PCR; TCRdb's copy has only in-frame clones and leaves some out. The sample totals 130,000 to 150,000 clones. Comments on this clone: Its antigen is as yet unknown.

CDR3 length: 13 residues. Germline V gene lookup returns CDR1 KGHSH and CDR2 LQKENI. Between the trimmed V and J ends, which lost 3 bases and 5 bases, there was a span of 8 bases. The J gene is TRBJ2-1, the V gene TRBV18; D gene uncertain. This clonotype originated in a woman aged 45-65 years in good health and CMV-seronegative. Input material: PBMCs. In DNA form, the CDR3 reads TGTGCCAGCTCACCGATCGAGGACAATGAGCAGTTCTTC. Translated: CASSPIEDNEQFF.